Described below is a single T cell receptor (beta chain) sequence and its context. This sample is part of a study of T-cell reconstitution after alpha-beta-depleted transplantation in children. Germline V gives CDR1 LNHDA, CDR2 SQIVND (reference sequence). V was pared by 0 bases and J by 2 bases, with 13 bases between. The CDR3 is 16 residues long. Unique molecular identifiers were used to barcode this TCRbeta library. TCRdb called the PCR reads again in MiXCR, with one record for every CDR3 protein. In the table there are about 190,000 distinct CDR3 sequences, approximately 12% of which are singletons.

The receptor comes from a boy aged 2 to 9 with acute myeloid leukemia, due to receive a stem cell transplant. The sample here was PBMCs, taken before TCRalphabeta/CD19-depleted stem cell transplant. The V gene is TRBV19, the J gene TRBJ1-1; the D is unclear. In DNA, the CDR3 is TGTGCCAGTAGTATAGATTGCTCCCCAGTAAACACTGAAGCTTTCTTT. Its translation: CASSIDCSPVNTEAFF.